This TCR beta chain was obtained from a study of PD-1 blockade in classical Hodgkin lymphoma. The method was immunoSEQ multiplex PCR; TCRdb's version includes in-frame clones alone and lacks a portion of them. The sample carries about 98,000 clones, more than 80% recorded once. Broader study findings: Patients were excluded if nivolumab began under 1 year after ASCT (the autologous transplant).

This CDR3 is built from 15 residues. The junction had 2 bases not matched to a gene; V was cut back by 0 bases and J by 2 bases. From germline, CDR1 is SGHKS and CDR2 YYEKEE (reference sequence). Remarks on this clone: The antigen is unknown.

Exposure to brentuximab vedotin varied, and each patient had relapsed following autologous stem cell transplantation. The TCR originated in a human donor with classical Hodgkin lymphoma. Sequences were derived from peripheral blood mononuclear cells (PBMCs), sampled before the second cycle of nivolumab. The chain joins TRBV5-5 to TRBJ1-2, with 9 bases identical to TRBD1. The CDR3 DNA is TGTGCCAGCAGCTTGGAAGGGACAGGGAACTATGGCTACACCTTC. This sequence encodes CASSLEGTGNYGYTF.